This TCR beta chain stems from a study of technical replicates of blood from a handful of donors. This CDR3 contains 15 residues. V gave up 4 bases and J gave up 1 base; unmatched junction bases: 7. Looked up from germline, CDR1 is SQVTM and CDR2 is ANQGSEA. Generated by immunoSEQ multiplex PCR, the TCRdb table keeps only in-frame clones and is missing some. The table lists tens of thousands of clones, less than 97% of them singletons. The clonotype was recovered from a human donor in good health. The specimen was T cells isolated from PBMCs. The genes are TRBV29-1 and TRBJ2-3; the match to TRBD2 covers 8 bases. CDR3 DNA: TGCAGCGTTGCCCCCGGGACTAGAGGCACAGATACGCAGTATTTT. As protein: CSVAPGTRGTDTQYF.